The rows below give T cell receptor beta chains drawn from one sample of a study of beta chain features in type 1 diabetes. This table comes from immunoSEQ multiplex PCR, and its TCRdb copy is limited to in-frame clones, with some not included. Altogether about 170,000 clones are present, approximately 8.1% being singletons, with the ten largest covering 0.5%. The sequencing input was central memory CD4+ T cells from blood. The receptor source for this set is a man younger than 35 with type 1 diabetes. The CDR3 runs from the conserved cysteine through the conserved F or W. The D gene is left open where the match is weak. The size field is filled for only some rows; it gives once, few, many or a size class.

v_call	j_call	clone_size	d_call	cdr3_nt	cdr3_aa
TRBV19	TRBJ1-2	-	TRBD1	TGTGCCAGTAGTACTCAAGGACAGGCGTCCTATGGCTACACCTTC	CASSTQGQASYGYTF
TRBV7-2	TRBJ1-1	-	TRBD1	TGTGCCAGCAGCTTAGCTCGACAGGGCTATAGCGTGAACACTGAAGCTTTCTTT	CASSLARQGYSVNTEAFF
TRBV25-1	TRBJ2-7	few	-	TGTGCCAGCAGTGACTCCAGGTCCTACGAGCAGTACTTC	CASSDSRSYEQYF
TRBV5-4	TRBJ2-6	few	-	TGTGCCAGCAGCTTGGAGGGAGGCACTGGGGCCAACGTCCTGACTTTC	CASSLEGGTGANVLTF
TRBV19	TRBJ2-1	-	-	TGTGCCAGTAGTACCCAGGGTCTTTCCTACAATGAGCAGTTCTTC	CASSTQGLSYNEQFF
TRBV21-1	TRBJ2-1	few	-	TGTGCGAGCCCTCAGAGGGTAGCCGCTAGTGAGCAGTTCTTC	CASPQRVAASEQFF
TRBV14	TRBJ1-2	-	TRBD1	TGTGCCAGCAGCCCTCTGACAGGGGGGTATTATGGCTACACCTTC	CASSPLTGGYYGYTF
TRBV5-4	TRBJ2-5	-	-	TGTGCCAGCAGCCGAACGGGGTCCCAAGAGACCCAGTACTTC	CASSRTGSQETQYF
TRBV5-6	TRBJ2-7	-	TRBD2	TGTGCCAGCAGCTTGAAGCGGGAGTTGTACGAGCAGTACTTC	CASSLKRELYEQYF
TRBV10-2	TRBJ2-7	-	TRBD1	TGCGCCAGCAGTGAGCCGCACTCACAGGGGGCGGAGGAGCAGTACTTC	CASSEPHSQGAEEQYF
TRBV9	TRBJ2-1	-	-	TGTGCCAGCAGCGTAGAACAGGATGAGCAGTTCTTC	CASSVEQDEQFF
TRBV9	TRBJ1-3	few	TRBD1	TGTGCCAGCAGCGCGCAGGGGGCGGCTGGAAACACCATATATTTT	CASSAQGAAGNTIYF
TRBV5-1	TRBJ2-3	few	-	TGCGCCAGCAGCTTGCTCCCTCTCGTGGATACGCAGTATTTT	CASSLLPLVDTQYF
TRBV5-1	TRBJ2-1	-	TRBD2	TGCGCCAGCAGCTCGCAGACTAGCGGGGGACTCACCTACAATGAGCAGTTCTTC	CASSSQTSGGLTYNEQFF
TRBV7-9	TRBJ2-5	many	TRBD1	TGTGCCAGCAGCTCAGGGACAGGCCAGAGGGAGACCCAGTACTTC	CASSSGTGQRETQYF